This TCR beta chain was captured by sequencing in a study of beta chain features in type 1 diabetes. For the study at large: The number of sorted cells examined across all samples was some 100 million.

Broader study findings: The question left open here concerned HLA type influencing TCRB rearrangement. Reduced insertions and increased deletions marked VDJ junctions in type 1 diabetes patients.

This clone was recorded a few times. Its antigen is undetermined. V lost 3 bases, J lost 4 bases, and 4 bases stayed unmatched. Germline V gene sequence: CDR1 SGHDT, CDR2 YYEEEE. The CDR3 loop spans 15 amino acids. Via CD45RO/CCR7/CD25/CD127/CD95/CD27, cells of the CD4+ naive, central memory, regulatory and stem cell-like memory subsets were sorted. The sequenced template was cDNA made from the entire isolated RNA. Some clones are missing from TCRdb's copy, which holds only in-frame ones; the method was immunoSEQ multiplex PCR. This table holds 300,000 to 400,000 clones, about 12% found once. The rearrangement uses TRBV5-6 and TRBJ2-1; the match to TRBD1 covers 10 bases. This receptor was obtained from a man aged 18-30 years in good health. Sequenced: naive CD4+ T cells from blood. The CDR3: CASSWRTGGYNEQFF. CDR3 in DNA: TGTGCCAGCAGCTGGCGGACAGGGGGATACAATGAGCAGTTCTTC.